The 2 T cell receptor beta chains presented below share a single source sample, sequenced in a study of a mutant IDH1 vaccine in newly diagnosed glioma. The time point: week 47, end of study. Topical imiquimod accompanied each vaccine dose, which consisted of 300 ug of mutant IDH1 20-mer peptide. This table comes from immunoSEQ multiplex PCR, and its TCRdb copy is limited to in-frame clones, with some not included. The table records roughly 50,000 clones, over 60% of them present only once. For these TCRs, the target antigens are not known. Specimen: PBMCs, collected from a glioma patient whose treatment included an IDH1 peptide vaccine. Receptor source: a woman aged 40 to 49 with glioma. Some clones in this sample may be carry-over from other donors' samples.

The chain links TRBV14 to TRBJ2-2, with D perhaps TRBD2 (7 bases). This CDR3 contains 16 residues. Germline CDR1 reads SGHDN; CDR2 reads FVKESK. With 4 bases removed from V and 2 bases from J, the gap between germline ends came to 14 bases. The CDR3 region is CASSRRGGSNTGELFF. DNA of the CDR3: TGTGCCAGCAGCCGAAGGGGGGGAAGTAACACCGGGGAGCTGTTTTTT.

The rearrangement joins TRBV19 to TRBJ1-5; 9 bases fit TRBD1. The V gene's germline CDR1 is LNHDA and CDR2 SQIVND (reference sequence). The V and J ends lost 7 bases and 2 bases, in that order; junction bases with no gene match: 3. The CDR3 consists of 14 residues. The DNA for the CDR3 is TGTGCCAGTATAACAGGGGGCGGCAATCAGCCCCAGCATTTT. Protein product: CASITGGGNQPQHF. The full variable domain, its missing parts supplied by reference TRBV19 and TRBJ1-5, is DGGITQSPKYLFRKEGQNVTLSCEQNLNHDAMYWYRQDPGQGLRLIYYSQIVNDFQKGDIAEGYSVSREKKESFPLTVTSAQKNPTAFYLCASITGGGNQPQHFGDGTRLSIL.